This T cell receptor beta chain originates from a study of T cells after yellow fever vaccination. Study-level information: Those fractions that held only low numbers of cells were prepared using the SMART-Seq v4 Ultra Low Input RNA kit. Notes on the study in general: In FACS-sorted repertoires, abundant clonotypes from the bulk population could appear as contaminants.

A process of 5'RACE template switching, which added a universal primer site and UMIs, was used to make TCR cDNA. TCRdb redid the calling of the 5' RACE reads with MiXCR, one entry per CDR3 protein. The sample has 350,000 to 450,000 distinct CDR3 sequences, around 19% seen once. V was pared by 0 bases and J by 5 bases, with 14 bases between. CDR3 size: 16 residues. The V gene's germline CDR1 is MNHEY and CDR2 SVGEGT. About this clonotype itself: The antigen is not known.

Sequenced here: PBMCs, sampled before the yellow fever booster vaccination. The receptor comes from a man between 18 and 29 years old who received the YFV17D yellow fever vaccine. The chain has TRBV6-2 or TRBV6-3 and TRBJ2-4, with D perhaps matching TRBD1 or TRBD2 (6 bases each). In DNA form, the CDR3 reads TGTGCCAGCAGTTACTCTCGGGGGCTCCGTGAAAACATTCAGTACTTC. This encodes CASSYSRGLRENIQYF.